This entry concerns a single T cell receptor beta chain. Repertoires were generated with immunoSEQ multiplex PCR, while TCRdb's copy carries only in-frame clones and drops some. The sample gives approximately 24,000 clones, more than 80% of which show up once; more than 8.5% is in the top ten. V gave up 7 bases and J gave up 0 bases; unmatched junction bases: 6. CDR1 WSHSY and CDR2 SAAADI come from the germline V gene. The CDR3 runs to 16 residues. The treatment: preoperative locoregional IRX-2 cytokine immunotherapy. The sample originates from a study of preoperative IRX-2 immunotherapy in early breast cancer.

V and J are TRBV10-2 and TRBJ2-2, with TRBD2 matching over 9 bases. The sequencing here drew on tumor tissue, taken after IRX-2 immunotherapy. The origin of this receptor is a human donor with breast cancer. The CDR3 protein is CASTETSGANTGELFF. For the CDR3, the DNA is TGCGCCAGCACCGAGACTAGCGGAGCGAACACCGGGGAGCTGTTTTTT.